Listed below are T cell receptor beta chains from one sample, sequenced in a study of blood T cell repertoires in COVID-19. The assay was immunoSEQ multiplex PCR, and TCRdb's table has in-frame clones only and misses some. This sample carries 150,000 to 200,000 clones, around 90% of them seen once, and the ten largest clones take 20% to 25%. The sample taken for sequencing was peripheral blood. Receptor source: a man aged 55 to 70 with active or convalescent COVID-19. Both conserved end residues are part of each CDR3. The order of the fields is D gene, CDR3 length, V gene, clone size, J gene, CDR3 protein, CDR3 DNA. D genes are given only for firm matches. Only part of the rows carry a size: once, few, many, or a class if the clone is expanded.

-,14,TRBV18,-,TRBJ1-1,CASSPRRGSTEAFF,TGTGCCAGCTCACCACGGCGGGGGAGTACTGAAGCTTTCTTT
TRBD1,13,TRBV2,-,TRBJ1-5,CASRPAGGGPQHF,TGTGCCAGCAGGCCGGCAGGGGGAGGGCCCCAGCATTTT
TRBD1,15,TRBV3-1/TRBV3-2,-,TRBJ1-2,CASSPYGQGRYGYTF,TGTGCCAGCAGTCCTTACGGACAGGGGAGATATGGCTACACCTTC
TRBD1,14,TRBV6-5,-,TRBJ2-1,CASSIGQGGGEQFF,TGTGCCAGCAGCATTGGACAGGGTGGGGGTGAGCAGTTCTTC
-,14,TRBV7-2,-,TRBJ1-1,CASSALPGNTEAFF,TGTGCCAGCAGCGCACTACCTGGGAACACTGAAGCTTTCTTT
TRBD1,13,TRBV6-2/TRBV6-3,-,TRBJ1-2,CASSSGQGYGYTF,TGTGCCAGCAGCTCGGGACAGGGCTATGGCTACACCTTC
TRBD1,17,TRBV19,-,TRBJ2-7,CASSIYAVWQGAYEQYF,TGTGCCAGTAGTATCTACGCGGTGTGGCAGGGGGCCTACGAGCAGTACTTC
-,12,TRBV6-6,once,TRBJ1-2,CASRDGGWGYTF,TGTGCCAGCAGGGACGGGGGATGGGGCTACACCTTC
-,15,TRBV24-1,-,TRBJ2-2,CATSDSATYTGELFF,TGTGCCACCAGTGATTCGGCGACTTACACCGGGGAGCTGTTTTTT
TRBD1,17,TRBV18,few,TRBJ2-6,CASSPPGQASGANVLTF,TGTGCCAGCTCACCACCGGGACAGGCATCTGGGGCCAACGTCCTGACTTTC
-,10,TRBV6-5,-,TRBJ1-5,CASRREGWHF,TGTGCCAGCAGGCGGGAAGGGTGGCATTTT
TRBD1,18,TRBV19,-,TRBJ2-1,CASSIPLDRGAGYNEQFF,TGTGCCAGTAGTATCCCCCTGGACAGGGGGGCGGGTTACAATGAGCAGTTCTTC
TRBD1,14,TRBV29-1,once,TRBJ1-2,CSVERTGPIYGYTF,TGCAGCGTTGAGAGGACAGGCCCGATATATGGCTACACCTTC
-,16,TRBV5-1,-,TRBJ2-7,CASSLEQGNSRDEQYF,TGCGCCAGCAGCTTGGAACAGGGAAATAGTAGGGACGAGCAGTACTTC
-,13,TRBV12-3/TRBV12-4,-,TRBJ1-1,CASSFSGLVEAFF,TGTGCCAGCAGTTTCAGCGGTTTAGTAGAAGCTTTCTTT
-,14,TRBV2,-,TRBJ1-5,CASSARDRWQPQHF,TGTGCCAGCAGCGCCCGGGATCGATGGCAGCCCCAGCATTTT
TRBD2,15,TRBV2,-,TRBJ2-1,CASTTSGGPYNEQFF,TGTGCCAGCACCACGAGCGGGGGGCCCTACAATGAGCAGTTCTTC
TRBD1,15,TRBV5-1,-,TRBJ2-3,CASSTGTGGVDTQYF,TGCGCCAGCAGCACCGGGACAGGGGGCGTAGATACGCAGTATTTT
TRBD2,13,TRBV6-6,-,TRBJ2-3,CASRGGDTDTQYF,TGTGCCAGCAGGGGGGGGGACACAGATACGCAGTATTTT
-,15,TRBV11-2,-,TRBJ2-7,CASSLGGGLSYEQYF,TGTGCCAGCAGCTTAGGGGGGGGGCTCTCCTACGAGCAGTACTTC
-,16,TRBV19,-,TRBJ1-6,CASSIGKQGTLSPLHF,TGTGCCAGTAGTATAGGAAAGCAGGGAACACTTTCACCCCTCCACTTT
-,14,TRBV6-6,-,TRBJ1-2,CASSYDGGDYGYTF,TGTGCCAGCAGTTACGACGGCGGCGACTATGGCTACACCTTC
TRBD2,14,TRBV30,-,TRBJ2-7,CAWSVRGVTHEQYF,TGTGCCTGGAGTGTGCGGGGGGTCACCCACGAGCAGTACTTC
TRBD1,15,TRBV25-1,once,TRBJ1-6,CASRAVGTVNSPLHF,TGTGCCAGCAGGGCCGTCGGGACAGTTAATTCACCCCTCCACTTT
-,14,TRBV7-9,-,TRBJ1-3,CASSLAEGGNTIYF,TGTGCCAGCAGCTTAGCGGAGGGAGGAAACACCATATATTTT
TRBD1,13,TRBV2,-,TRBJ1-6,CARQGQDNSPLHF,TGTGCCAGACAGGGACAGGATAATTCACCCCTCCACTTT
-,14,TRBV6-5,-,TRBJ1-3,CASSMPSSGNTIYF,TGTGCCAGCTCTATGCCGAGCTCTGGAAACACCATATATTTT
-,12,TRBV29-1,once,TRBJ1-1,CSVETVNTEAFF,TGCAGCGTAGAGACAGTGAACACTGAAGCTTTCTTT
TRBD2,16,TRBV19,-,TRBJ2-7,CASSIISGGLGREQYF,TGTGCCAGTAGTATCATCAGCGGGGGCCTCGGGCGCGAGCAGTACTTC
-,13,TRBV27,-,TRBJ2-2,CAAGTVNTGELFF,TGTGCCGCGGGGACAGTGAACACCGGGGAGCTGTTTTTT
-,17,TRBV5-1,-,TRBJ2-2,CASSFDPPRANTGELFF,TGCGCCAGCAGCTTCGATCCCCCCAGGGCGAACACCGGGGAGCTGTTTTTT
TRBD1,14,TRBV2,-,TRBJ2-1,CASRPGQGAVEQFF,TGTGCCAGCAGACCGGGACAGGGGGCTGTTGAGCAGTTCTTC
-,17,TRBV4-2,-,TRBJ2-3,CASSQERVGAGTDTQYF,TGTGCCAGCAGCCAAGAACGGGTTGGGGCCGGCACAGATACGCAGTATTTT
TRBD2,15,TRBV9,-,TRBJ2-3,CASSRGLAATDTQYF,TGTGCCAGCAGCAGAGGACTAGCGGCCACAGATACGCAGTATTTT
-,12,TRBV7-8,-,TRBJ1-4,CASSLGGSKLFF,TGTGCCAGCAGCTTAGGCGGATCCAAACTGTTTTTT
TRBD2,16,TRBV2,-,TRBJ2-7,CASSGGFSGGSYEQYF,TGTGCCAGCAGTGGAGGATTTAGCGGGGGCTCCTACGAGCAGTACTTC
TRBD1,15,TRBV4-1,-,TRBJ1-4,CASSQWDRDNEKLFF,TGCGCCAGCAGCCAATGGGACAGGGACAATGAAAAACTGTTTTTT
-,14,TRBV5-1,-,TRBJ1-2,CASSLVPAGDGYTF,TGCGCCAGCAGCCTGGTACCTGCCGGGGATGGCTACACCTTC
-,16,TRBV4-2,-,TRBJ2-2,CASSREWGANTGELFF,TGTGCCAGCAGCCGTGAATGGGGGGCGAACACCGGGGAGCTGTTTTTT
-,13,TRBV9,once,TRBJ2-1,CASSVVAGGEQFF,TGTGCCAGCAGCGTAGTCGCCGGGGGTGAGCAGTTCTTC
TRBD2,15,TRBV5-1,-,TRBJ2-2,CASSLLGRGTGELFF,TGCGCCAGCAGCTTGCTAGGGAGGGGCACCGGGGAGCTGTTTTTT